This T cell receptor (beta chain) was documented in a study of T cells after yellow fever vaccination. Study results and caveats: Clonotypes shared by both compartments, CD4 and CD8, made up a small share. Compared with primary, the secondary response was weaker and peaked at day 5, not 15. Reappearance after the booster was seen for most primary-vaccination clones, at 95% to 97% CD4 and 75% to 90% CD8.

Regarding this clonotype: Its antigen is currently unknown.

Researchers made TCR cDNA using 5'RACE template switching, and this step added a universal primer site and UMIs. TCRdb used MiXCR to reprocess the 5' RACE reads, holding one entry per CDR3 protein. The sample shows hundreds of thousands of distinct CDR3 sequences, 9% to 15% of them seen only once. The CDR3 contains 17 residues. The ends were cut back, 6 bases at V and 0 bases at J, with 18 bases in the middle. The sample here was PBMCs, taken on the day of the yellow fever booster vaccination. The clonotype was recovered from a man aged 25 to 40 who received the YFV17D yellow fever vaccine. This chain uses TRBV12-3 or TRBV12-4 with TRBJ1-5, with a tentative D call TRBD1 (6 bases). CDR3 DNA sequence: TGTGCCAGCAGCACAACTCCGACAGGCTATAGCAATCAGCCCCAGCATTTT. Protein: CASSTTPTGYSNQPQHF.